Below, 4 T cell receptor beta chains from the same sample are listed, as sequenced in a study of OX40 agonist ivuxolimab in advanced cancers. Assay used: immunoSEQ multiplex PCR; TCRdb lists only in-frame clones, some missing. The table has about 5,100 clones, under 75% seen once. Sample: CD4+ or CD8+ T cells sorted from blood, taken in a trial of the OX40 agonist ivuxolimab. The origin of the receptors is an adult with an advanced solid tumor such as melanoma, head and neck, liver or kidney cancer.

The chain is built from TRBV5-5 and TRBJ2-7; 10 positions match TRBD2. The CDR3 has 14 residues. V lost 5 bases and J lost 8; bases outside the gene matches: 10. From germline, CDR1 is SGHKS and CDR2 YYEKEE (reference sequence). As DNA, the CDR3 is TGTGCCAGCAGATTAACTAGCGGGATCACCCAGCAGTACTTC. Translating gives CASRLTSGITQQYF.

This rearrangement joins TRBV29-1 to TRBJ1-1; TRBD1 might be the D (6 bases). The germline V and J ends were trimmed by 5 bases and 11 bases, with 15 bases remaining between them. The CDR3 runs 11 residues. Germline-derived CDR1 and CDR2 are SQVTM and ANQGSEA. As DNA, the CDR3 is TGCAGCGTTAAGGGGGGGGCCATGGCTTTCTTT. Residues: CSVKGGAMAFF.

The V gene is TRBV4-2, the J gene TRBJ1-2; 9 bases fit TRBD1. The CDR3 totals 15 residues. The germline CDR1 and CDR2 sequences are LGHNA and YNFKEQ. Germline trimming cut 3 bases from V and 1 base from J; bases unmatched to any gene: 3. This chain's CDR3 is CASSQGTGRNYGYTF. CDR3 nucleotides: TGTGCCAGCAGCCAGGGGACAGGGCGTAACTATGGCTACACCTTC.

The chain recombines TRBV7-5 with TRBJ1-5; whether TRBD1, the table's D call, matches the DNA was not checked. TRBV7-5 is marked as a pseudogene. This CDR3 is 14 amino acids long. The CDR3 DNA reads as TGTGCCAGCAGCTTTACAAATAGCAATCAGCCCCAGCATTTT. Translation: CASSFTNSNQPQHF.